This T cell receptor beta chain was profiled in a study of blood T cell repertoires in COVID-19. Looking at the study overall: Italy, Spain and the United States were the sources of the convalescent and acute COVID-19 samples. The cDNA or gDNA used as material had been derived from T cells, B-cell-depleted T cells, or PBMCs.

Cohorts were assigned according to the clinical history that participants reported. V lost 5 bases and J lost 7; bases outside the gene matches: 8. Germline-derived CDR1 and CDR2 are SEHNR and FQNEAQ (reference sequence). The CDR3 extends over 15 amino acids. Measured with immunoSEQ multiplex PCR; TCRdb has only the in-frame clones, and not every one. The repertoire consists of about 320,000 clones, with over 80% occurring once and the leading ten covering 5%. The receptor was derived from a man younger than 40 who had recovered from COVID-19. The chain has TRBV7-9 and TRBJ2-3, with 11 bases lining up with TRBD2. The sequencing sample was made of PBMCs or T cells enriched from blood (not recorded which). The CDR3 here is CASSPPGLAAYTQYF. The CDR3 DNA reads TGTGCCAGCAGCCCCCCGGGACTAGCGGCATATACGCAGTATTTT.